The next 20 T cell receptor beta chains were all read from a single sample in a study of regulatory T cells in long-lasting Graves disease. Library construction for TCR beta used iRepertoire HTBI primers and Arm-PCR of CDR3 regions. TCRdb reprocessed the multiplex PCR reads with MiXCR, giving one entry per CDR3 protein. This sample has almost 350,000 distinct CDR3 sequences, with about 20% found just once. The sample's time point: persistent/refractory GD, antithyroid drugs over 5 years with positive TRAb. The TCR library was made from RNA that had been extracted from PBMCs in TRIzol. Sequenced material: peripheral blood mononuclear cells (PBMCs), taken when the disease was refractory, from a patient treated with antithyroid drugs. The receptor set was obtained from a female donor with Graves disease.

This clonotype was found many times. V gene TRBV11-2 combines with J gene TRBJ2-5, with D possibly being TRBD1 or TRBD2 (6 bases each). This CDR3 has 15 amino acids. CDR1 SGHAT and CDR2 FQNNGV come from the germline V gene. V gave up 1 base and J gave up 4 bases, with 13 bases separating them. In DNA form, the CDR3 reads TGTGCCAGCAGCTTAGGGGGGGCTAGTGGAGAGACCCAGTACTTC. As protein: CASSLGGASGETQYF.

This clonotype was recorded many times. The chain recombines TRBV28 with TRBJ1-2, with a tentative D call TRBD1 (5 bases). The germline V gene encodes CDR1 MDHEN and CDR2 SYDVKM. V was pared by 3 bases and J by 4 bases, with 18 bases between. The CDR3 is 16 residues long. The chain's CDR3 is CASSFSGRGWTYGYTF. The CDR3 DNA sequence: TGTGCCAGCAGTTTTAGTGGCCGGGGCTGGACCTATGGCTACACCTTC.

This clonotype came up many times. The chain joins TRBV7-2 to TRBJ1-1; D remains unclear. V lost 5 bases to trimming and J lost 7 bases, with 14 bases between them. This CDR3 has 13 residues. CDR1 and CDR2 (germline): SGHTA, FQGNSA. CDR3 region: CASSPDRSVEAFF. CDR3 nucleotide sequence: TGTGCCAGCAGCCCAGACCGGAGTGTTGAAGCTTTCTTT.

J is TRBJ1-2 and V is TRBV6-2 or TRBV6-3; 7 bases map to TRBD1. The V segment lost 4 bases and the J segment 4 bases; nucleotides outside the gene matches: 12. This CDR3 spans 16 amino acids. Germline V CDR1 and CDR2: MNHEY, SVGEGT. CDR3: CASSSGQSGKGYGYTF. The CDR3 coding sequence is TGTGCCAGCAGTTCGGGACAGTCCGGAAAGGGCTATGGCTACACCTTC.

As to this clonotype: This may stem from a read error, because a much larger clone lies one nucleotide away. This chain connects TRBV6-9 to TRBJ2-6; D tentatively reads TRBD1 or TRBD2 (5 bases each). This CDR3 spans 17 amino acids. CDR1 is MNHGY and CDR2 is SVAAGI in the germline V gene. The CDR3 nucleotides are TGTGCCAGCAGTTACTCCGGGATCCTTTCTGGGGCCAACGTCCCGACTTTC. Protein product: CASSYSGILSGANVPTF.

V is TRBV11-2 and J is TRBJ2-6; weak D call: TRBD1 (5 bases). The CDR3 extends over 18 amino acids. Germline V gene sequence: CDR1 SGHAT, CDR2 FQNNGV. Trimming took 4 bases from V and 4 from J, leaving 20 bases between them. The DNA of the CDR3 is TGTGCCAGCAGCTCCCCCCAGGGTCTGGCTATGGGGGCCAACGTCCTGACTTTC. It is translated as CASSSPQGLAMGANVLTF.

The V gene is TRBV30, the J gene TRBJ1-6; no clear D. Trimming stripped 0 bases from V and 3 bases from J, with 6 bases between. This CDR3 spans 14 amino acids. Germline V gene sequence: CDR1 GTSNPN, CDR2 SVGIG (reference sequence). The CDR3 here is CAWSVADYNSPLHF. The CDR3 region has the DNA TGTGCCTGGAGTGTAGCAGACTATAATTCACCCCTCCACTTT.

This clonotype was recorded many times. The chain has TRBV18 and TRBJ2-7, with D hard to call. The germline CDR1 and CDR2 sequences are KGHSH and LQKENI. The V and J ends lost 0 bases and 4 bases respectively, with 7 bases between them. The CDR3 length is 13 residues. CDR3 amino acids: CASSPPQGYEQYF. The CDR3 nucleotides read TGTGCCAGCTCACCACCTCAAGGTTACGAGCAGTACTTC.

This clonotype was recorded many times. The genes are TRBV20-1 and TRBJ1-2, with a weak D call TRBD1 (5 bases). Trimming cost V 5 bases and J 4 bases, with 20 bases left between them. The CDR3 has 15 residues. Germline lookup yields CDR1 DFQATT and CDR2 SNEGSKA (reference sequence). The CDR3 reads CSAPPPGLGGYGYTF. CDR3 sequence (DNA): TGCAGTGCTCCCCCCCCAGGGCTGGGAGGCTATGGCTACACCTTC.

The chain couples TRBV18 to TRBJ2-3; 10 bases line up with TRBD2. The CDR3 contains 14 residues. The ends lost 8 bases at V and 3 bases at J; junction bases unmatched: 5. From germline, CDR1 is KGHSH and CDR2 LQKENI. The CDR3 nucleotides read TGTGCCAGCCTAAGCGGGAGGGAAACAGATACGCAGTATTTT. It encodes CASLSGRETDTQYF.

The CDR3 region has the DNA TGTGCCAGCAGTTACTCCTATACTAGCGGGAATTACGAGCAGTACTTC. Its protein product is CASSYSYTSGNYEQYF. The chain uses TRBV6-9 and TRBJ2-7; 10 nucleotides line up with TRBD2. The CDR3 is made up of 16 amino acids. Trimming cost V 3 bases and J 4 bases; bases outside gene matches: 9. Germline-derived CDR1 and CDR2 are MNHGY and SVAAGI.

Details on this clonotype: One end of the junction varies from germline; a read error may be responsible. The CDR3 sequence: CASSLFVGEPFF. CDR3 bases: TGTGCCAGCAGCCTGTTTGTCGGGGAGCCGTTTTTT. The chain employs TRBV11-1 and TRBJ2-2; TRBD2 might be the D (5 bases). The germline V gene has CDR1 SGHAT and CDR2 FQDESV (reference sequence). The CDR3 runs to 12 residues.

The rearrangement uses TRBV2 and TRBJ2-1; the D is unclear. Trimming took 4 bases from V and 6 from J, leaving 7 bases between them. Germline V lookup: CDR1 SNHLY, CDR2 FYNNEI. The CDR3 totals 12 residues. Written as DNA, the CDR3 is TGTGCCAGCAGTGGGGCCCCCAATGAGCAGTTCTTC. As protein: CASSGAPNEQFF.

This clonotype was seen ten or more times. The genes are TRBV27 and TRBJ1-5, with TRBD1 identical over 10 bases. The CDR3 is 17 residues long. After removal of 6 bases from V and 6 bases from J, the junction contained 14 bases not matched to a gene. CDR1 and CDR2 from the germline V gene are MNHEY and SMNVEV (reference sequence). The CDR3 region has the DNA TGTGCCAGCAGGCTCTCTTCCGGGACAGGGGTTTCTCAGCCCCAGCATTTT. Residues: CASRLSSGTGVSQPQHF.

In this sample, this clonotype turned up many times. The chain couples TRBV12-3 or TRBV12-4 to TRBJ1-6; no clear D. Between the trimmed V and J ends, which lost 2 bases and 8 bases, there was a span of 10 bases. The CDR3 loop spans 14 amino acids. The CDR3 DNA reads TGTGCCAGCAGTTTATCGGTAGACTATTCACCCCTCCACTTT. Its translation is CASSLSVDYSPLHF.

This clonotype occurred many times. The genes are TRBV3-1 and TRBJ2-5; tentative D call: TRBD1 (5 bases). Looked up from germline, CDR1 is LGHDT and CDR2 is YNNKEL (reference sequence). V shed 1 base and J shed 5 bases, with 8 bases lying between them. The CDR3 consists of 13 residues. The CDR3 spells CASSQGGMETQYF. The CDR3 nucleotides read TGTGCCAGCAGCCAAGGGGGCATGGAGACCCAGTACTTC.

The chain links TRBV24-1 to TRBJ1-5; 8 nucleotides match TRBD1. The V gene's germline CDR1 is KGHDR and CDR2 SFDVKD. This CDR3 is 14 amino acids long. The V segment lost 5 bases and the J segment 1 base; nucleotides outside the gene matches: 0. CDR3 residues: CATSAGGSNQPQHF. The CDR3 coding sequence is TGTGCCACCAGTGCAGGGGGCAGCAATCAGCCCCAGCATTTT.

CDR3 bases: TGTGCCAGCAGCTTCCCGGACGCGGGGATTAACACCGGGGAGCTGTTTTTT. It translates to CASSFPDAGINTGELFF. The chain couples TRBV7-9 to TRBJ2-2; D may be TRBD2 (6 bases). This CDR3 region has 17 residues. Germline assignment: CDR1 SEHNR and CDR2 FQNEAQ (reference sequence). Trimming left V 3 bases short and J 2 bases short, with 16 bases between.

This clonotype appeared a few times. The chain recombines TRBV24-1 with TRBJ2-2; D not certain. Germline CDR1 KGHDR, CDR2 SFDVKD. This CDR3 is built from 14 residues. V was clipped by 8 bases and J by 0 bases, with 9 bases between them. The CDR3 sequence is CATKGPTNTGELFF. CDR3 nucleotide sequence: TGTGCCACCAAGGGCCCAACGAACACCGGGGAGCTGTTTTTT.

This clonotype was picked up many times. This chain joins TRBV28 and TRBJ2-7; 7 bases align to TRBD1. The ends lost 5 bases at V and 4 bases at J; junction bases unmatched: 14. The CDR3 has 16 residues. CDR1 is MDHEN and CDR2 is SYDVKM in the germline V gene. The DNA of the CDR3 is TGTGCCAGCAGTCAATCACGGGCAGGGGGTTCGTACGAGCAGTACTTC. Residues: CASSQSRAGGSYEQYF.